This note documents a single TCR beta chain sequence. Its specificity is unknown. TCRdb reprocessed the PCR reads via MiXCR. This table has 7,000 to 8,500 clones, roughly 31% appearing once. The sample comes from a study of metastatic and nonmetastatic thyroid tumors. Study-wide results and limits: Patients with malignant thyroid tumors reportedly had significantly higher TCR beta diversity than those with benign nodules, in blood and tumor.

V dropped 1 base and J dropped 3 bases, with 15 bases sitting between them. The CDR3 has 16 residues. The germline CDR1 and CDR2 sequences are MNHEY and SVGAGI. Each patient came to thyroid surgery without any prior treatment (of any kind). The TCR sequence derives from a female donor with papillary thyroid cancer or a benign thyroid nodule (not recorded which). Some clones in this sample may be carry-over from other donors' samples. Sequenced sample: tumor tissue. The chain employs TRBV6-5 and TRBJ2-5, with D perhaps TRBD1 (5 bases). CDR3 nucleotide sequence: TGTGCCAGCAGTTACTGGGGCCCAGGGCGCGAAGAGACCCAGTACTTC. It encodes CASSYWGPGREETQYF.